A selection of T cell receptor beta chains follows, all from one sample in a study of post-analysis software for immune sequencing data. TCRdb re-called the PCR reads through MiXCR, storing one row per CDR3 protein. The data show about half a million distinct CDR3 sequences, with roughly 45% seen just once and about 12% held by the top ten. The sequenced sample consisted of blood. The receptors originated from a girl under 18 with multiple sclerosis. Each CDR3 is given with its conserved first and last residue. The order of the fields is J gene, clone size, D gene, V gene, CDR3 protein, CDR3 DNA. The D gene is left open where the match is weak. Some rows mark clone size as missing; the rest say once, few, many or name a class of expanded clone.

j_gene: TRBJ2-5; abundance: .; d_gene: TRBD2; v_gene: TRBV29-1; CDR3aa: CSVKRGGETQYF; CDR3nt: TGCAGCGTTAAAAGGGGAGGGGAGACCCAGTACTTC
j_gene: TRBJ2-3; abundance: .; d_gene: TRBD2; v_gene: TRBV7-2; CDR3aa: CASSPRRAGGSTDTQYF; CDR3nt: TGTGCCAGCAGTCCACGGAGGGCCGGGGGGAGCACAGATACGCAGTATTTT
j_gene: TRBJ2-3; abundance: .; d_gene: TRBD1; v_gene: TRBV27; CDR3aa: CASSLARDSFWTDTQYF; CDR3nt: TGTGCCAGCAGTCTCGCCCGGGACAGCTTCTGGACAGATACGCAGTATTTT
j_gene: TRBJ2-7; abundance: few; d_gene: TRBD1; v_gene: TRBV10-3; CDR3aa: CAISEPYRQGRDEQYF; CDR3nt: TGTGCCATCAGTGAGCCCTACCGACAGGGACGCGACGAGCAGTACTTC
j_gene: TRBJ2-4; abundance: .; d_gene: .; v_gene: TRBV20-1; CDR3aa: CSANPRGNIQYF; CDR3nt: TGCAGTGCTAATCCCCGGGGGAACATTCAGTACTTC
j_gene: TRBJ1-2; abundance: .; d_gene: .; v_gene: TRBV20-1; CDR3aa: CSAREGADYGYTF; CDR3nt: TGCAGTGCTAGAGAAGGGGCCGACTATGGCTACACCTTC
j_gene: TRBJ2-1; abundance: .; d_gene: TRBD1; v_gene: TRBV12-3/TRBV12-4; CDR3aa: CASTLDRGGNNEQFF; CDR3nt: TGTGCCAGCACCCTGGACAGGGGAGGAAACAATGAGCAGTTCTTC
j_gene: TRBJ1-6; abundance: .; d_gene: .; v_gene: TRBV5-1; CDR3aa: CASKIDRGNSPLHF; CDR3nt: TGCGCCAGCAAAATTGACCGGGGCAATTCACCCCTCCACTTT
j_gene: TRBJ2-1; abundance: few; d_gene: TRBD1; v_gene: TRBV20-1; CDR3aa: CSARVAQSRGPTYNEQFF; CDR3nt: TGCAGTGCTAGGGTCGCACAAAGCAGGGGGCCGACCTACAATGAGCAGTTCTTC
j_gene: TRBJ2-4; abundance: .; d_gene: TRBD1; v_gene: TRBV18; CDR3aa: CASRTGPYKNIQYF; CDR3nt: TGTGCCAGTCGGACAGGGCCCTACAAAAACATTCAGTACTTC
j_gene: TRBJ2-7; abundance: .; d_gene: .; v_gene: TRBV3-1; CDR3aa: CASSQVTDYEQYF; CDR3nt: TGTGCCAGCAGCCAAGTCACGGACTACGAGCAGTACTTC
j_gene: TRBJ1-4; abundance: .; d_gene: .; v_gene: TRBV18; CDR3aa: CASSPIQGATNEKLFF; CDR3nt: TGTGCCAGCTCACCAATACAGGGTGCAACTAATGAAAAACTGTTTTTT
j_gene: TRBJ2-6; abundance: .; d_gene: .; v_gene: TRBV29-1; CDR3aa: CSVVSSGANVLTF; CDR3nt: TGCAGCGTTGTGTCTTCTGGGGCCAACGTCCTGACTTTC
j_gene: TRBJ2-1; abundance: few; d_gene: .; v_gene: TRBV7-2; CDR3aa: CASSLGSATYNEQFF; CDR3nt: TGTGCCAGCAGCTTAGGAAGCGCCACCTACAATGAGCAGTTCTTC
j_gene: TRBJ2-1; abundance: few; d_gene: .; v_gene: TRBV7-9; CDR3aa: CASSLPLTKGRYNEQFF; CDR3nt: TGTGCCAGCAGCTTACCATTGACGAAGGGAAGGTACAATGAGCAGTTCTTC
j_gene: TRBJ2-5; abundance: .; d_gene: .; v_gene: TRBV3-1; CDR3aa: CASSPDPDRGETQYF; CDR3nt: TGTGCCAGCAGCCCGGATCCGGATCGCGGGGAGACCCAGTACTTC
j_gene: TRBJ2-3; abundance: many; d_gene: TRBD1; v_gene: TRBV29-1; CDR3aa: CSADRGPGTDTQYF; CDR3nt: TGCAGCGCCGACAGGGGCCCCGGCACAGATACGCAGTATTTT
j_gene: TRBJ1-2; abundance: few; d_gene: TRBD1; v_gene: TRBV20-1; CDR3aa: CSARLNGQGTYGYTF; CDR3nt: TGCAGTGCTAGATTAAATGGACAGGGAACCTATGGCTACACCTTC
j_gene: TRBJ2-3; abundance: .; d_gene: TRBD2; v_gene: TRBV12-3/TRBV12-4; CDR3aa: CASRKAGVGTDTQYF; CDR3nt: TGTGCCAGCAGAAAAGCGGGAGTGGGAACAGATACGCAGTATTTT
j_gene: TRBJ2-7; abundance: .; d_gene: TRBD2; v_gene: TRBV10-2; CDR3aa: CASSDVLAGYEQYF; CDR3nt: TGCGCCAGCAGTGATGTACTAGCGGGCTACGAGCAGTACTTC
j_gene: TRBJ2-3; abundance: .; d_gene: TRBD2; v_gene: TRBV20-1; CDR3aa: CSARSPRTSGSRDTQYF; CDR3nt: TGCAGTGCTAGAAGCCCCCGGACTAGCGGGAGTAGGGATACGCAGTATTTT
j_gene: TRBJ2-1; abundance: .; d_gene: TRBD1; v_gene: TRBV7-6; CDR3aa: CASSLGVGGQFF; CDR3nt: TGTGCCAGCAGCTTAGGGGTAGGGGGCCAGTTCTTC
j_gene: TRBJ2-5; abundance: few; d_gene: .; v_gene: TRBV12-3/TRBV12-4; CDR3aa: CASSLGDRQEYF; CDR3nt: TGTGCCAGCAGTTTGGGGGACCGTCAAGAGTACTTC
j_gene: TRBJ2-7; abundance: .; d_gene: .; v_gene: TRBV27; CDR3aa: CASSFRSASYEQYF; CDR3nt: TGTGCCAGCAGTTTCAGATCAGCCTCCTACGAGCAGTACTTC
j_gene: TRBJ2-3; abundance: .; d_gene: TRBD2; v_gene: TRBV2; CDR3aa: CASSTPSGRGEADTQYF; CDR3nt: TGTGCCAGCAGTACGCCTAGCGGGAGGGGTGAGGCAGATACGCAGTATTTT
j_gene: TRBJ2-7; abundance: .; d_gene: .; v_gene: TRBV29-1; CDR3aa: CSVTGGPETIYEQYF; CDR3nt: TGCAGCGTGACCGGCGGACCTGAAACAATCTACGAGCAGTACTTC
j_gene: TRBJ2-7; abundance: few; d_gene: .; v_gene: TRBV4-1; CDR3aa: CASSQDYTGLSSYEQYF; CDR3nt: TGCGCCAGCAGCCAAGATTATACGGGGTTAAGCTCCTACGAGCAGTACTTC
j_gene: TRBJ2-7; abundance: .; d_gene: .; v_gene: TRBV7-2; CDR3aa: CASSLGGPLRHEQYF; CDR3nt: TGTGCCAGCAGCTTAGGGGGGCCCCTCCGGCACGAGCAGTACTTC
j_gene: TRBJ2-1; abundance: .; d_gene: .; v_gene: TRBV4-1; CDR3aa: CASSQPAERSHDEQFF; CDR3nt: TGCGCCAGCAGCCAACCGGCCGAGCGGAGCCATGATGAGCAGTTCTTC
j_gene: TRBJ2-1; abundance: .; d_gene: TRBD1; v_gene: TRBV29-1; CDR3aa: CSFRDSLIEEQFF; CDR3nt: TGCAGCTTCCGGGACAGCCTTATAGAGGAGCAGTTCTTC
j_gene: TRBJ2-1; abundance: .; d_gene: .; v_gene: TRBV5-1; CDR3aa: CASSKDTGSYNEQFF; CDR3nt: TGCGCCAGCAGCAAAGACACTGGCTCCTACAATGAGCAGTTCTTC
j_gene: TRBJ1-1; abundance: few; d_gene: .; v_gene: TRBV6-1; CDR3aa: CASIGHLNTEAFF; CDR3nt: TGTGCCAGCATCGGACATTTGAACACTGAAGCTTTCTTT